The table lists the clone carrying this T cell receptor beta chain with a count of one. The data were taken from a study of blood T cell repertoires in COVID-19. The method was immunoSEQ multiplex PCR; TCRdb's version includes in-frame clones alone and lacks a portion of them. The table lists about 300,000 clones, around nine tenths of them singletons. With 5 bases clipped from V and 10 bases from J, the junction kept 7 bases outside the gene matches. The CDR3 sequence is 12 residues long. From germline, CDR1 is MNHNY and CDR2 SVGAGI (reference sequence). The sequence came from a man aged 40-49 years with acute or convalescent COVID-19. The rearrangement links TRBV6-6 to TRBJ1-1; TRBD1 aligns across 7 bases. The sample was peripheral blood. This CDR3 is CASSPQGLLAFF. The CDR3 DNA reads as TGTGCCAGCAGTCCACAGGGGCTATTAGCTTTCTTT.